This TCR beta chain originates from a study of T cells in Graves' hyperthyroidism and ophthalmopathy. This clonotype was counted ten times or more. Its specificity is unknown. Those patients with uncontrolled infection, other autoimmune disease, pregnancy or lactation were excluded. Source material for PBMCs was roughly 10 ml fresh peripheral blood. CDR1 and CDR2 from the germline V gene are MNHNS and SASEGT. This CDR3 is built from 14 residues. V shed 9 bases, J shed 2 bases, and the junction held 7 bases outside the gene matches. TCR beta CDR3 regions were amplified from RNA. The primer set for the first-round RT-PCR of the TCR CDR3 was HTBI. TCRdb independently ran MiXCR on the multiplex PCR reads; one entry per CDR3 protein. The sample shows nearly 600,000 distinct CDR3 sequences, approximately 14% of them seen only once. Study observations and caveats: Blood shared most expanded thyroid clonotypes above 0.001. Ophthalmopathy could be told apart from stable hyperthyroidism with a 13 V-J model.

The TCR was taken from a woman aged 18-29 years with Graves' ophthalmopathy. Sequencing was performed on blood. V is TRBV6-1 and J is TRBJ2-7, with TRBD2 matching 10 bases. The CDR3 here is CASRLAGDTYEQYF. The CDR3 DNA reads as TGTGCCAGTAGACTAGCGGGCGACACCTACGAGCAGTACTTC.